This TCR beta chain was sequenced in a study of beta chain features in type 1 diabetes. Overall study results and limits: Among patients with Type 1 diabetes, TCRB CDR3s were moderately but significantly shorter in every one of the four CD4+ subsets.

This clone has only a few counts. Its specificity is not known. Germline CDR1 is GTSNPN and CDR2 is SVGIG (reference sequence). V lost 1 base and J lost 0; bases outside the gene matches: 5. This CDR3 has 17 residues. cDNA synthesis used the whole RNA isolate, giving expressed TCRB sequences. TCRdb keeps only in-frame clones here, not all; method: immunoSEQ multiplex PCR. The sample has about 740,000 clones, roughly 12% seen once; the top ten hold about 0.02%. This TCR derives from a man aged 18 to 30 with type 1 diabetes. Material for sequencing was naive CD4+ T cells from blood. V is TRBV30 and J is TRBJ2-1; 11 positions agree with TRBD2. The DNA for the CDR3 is TGTGCCTGGAGTGGGACTAGCGGGCTCGCCTCCTACAATGAGCAGTTCTTC. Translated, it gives CAWSGTSGLASYNEQFF.